The rows below give T cell receptor beta chains drawn from one sample of a study of T cells in Graves' hyperthyroidism and ophthalmopathy. Each CDR3 protein is one row after TCRdb ran MiXCR on the multiplex PCR reads. The sample lists 640,000 or so distinct CDR3 sequences, about 15% seen once, with about 4% in the top ten. Sequences were obtained from blood. These receptors originate from a woman in her 40s with Graves' ophthalmopathy. The CDR3 runs from the conserved cysteine through the conserved F or W. Fields, in order: CDR3 DNA, CDR3 protein, clone size, D gene, J gene, V gene. A D gene is named only where the DNA matches it firmly. Only some rows state a clone size, as once, few, many or a class for expanded clones.

DNA: TGTGCCGGGACCCAACCTGGGGGTCGGGCGATACGGCCCCAGCATTTT
CDR3: CAGTQPGGRAIRPQHF
size: many
D: .
J: TRBJ1-5
V: TRBV11-2

DNA: TGTGCCAGCTCAGACTATCTAGGGCAGTACTTC
CDR3: CASSDYLGQYF
size: many
D: .
J: TRBJ2-7
V: TRBV2

DNA: TGCAGCGTTAAAATAGCCAGAAATCAGCCCCAGCATTTT
CDR3: CSVKIARNQPQHF
size: many
D: .
J: TRBJ1-5
V: TRBV29-1

DNA: TGTGCCAGCAGTTACTGGGCAGACAACTCTGGAAACACCATATATTTT
CDR3: CASSYWADNSGNTIYF
size: many
D: .
J: TRBJ1-3
V: TRBV6-5

DNA: TGTGCCAGCAGTAGTTTCGCCCCGAGCAATCAGCCCCAGCATTTT
CDR3: CASSSFAPSNQPQHF
size: many
D: .
J: TRBJ1-5
V: TRBV6-2/TRBV6-3

DNA: TGCAGTGCTAGAGATGGGGACGAGGTGTCCTACGAGCAGTACTTC
CDR3: CSARDGDEVSYEQYF
size: many
D: .
J: TRBJ2-7
V: TRBV20-1

DNA: TGTGCCAGCAGTTTGAGTGGGGACTATGGCTACACCTTC
CDR3: CASSLSGDYGYTF
size: many
D: .
J: TRBJ1-2
V: TRBV12-3/TRBV12-4

DNA: TGTGCTAGCAGCCCATACGGGACGGTACAAGAGACCCAGTACTTC
CDR3: CASSPYGTVQETQYF
size: many
D: .
J: TRBJ2-5
V: TRBV7-7

DNA: TGTGCCAGCAGCTCGCGGACAGGGACACGGGCCGGGGAGCTGTTTTTT
CDR3: CASSSRTGTRAGELFF
size: many
D: TRBD1
J: TRBJ2-2
V: TRBV27

DNA: TGTGCCAGCAGCTTAGTTCCCCTTGACCAACAACGCAACTATGGCTACACCTTC
CDR3: CASSLVPLDQQRNYGYTF
size: few
D: .
J: TRBJ1-2
V: TRBV11-1

DNA: TGTGCCAGCAGCATCAGACGGTCCCATGGCTACACCTTC
CDR3: CASSIRRSHGYTF
size: many
D: .
J: TRBJ1-2
V: TRBV7-2

DNA: TGTGCTAGTGGTTTACCTTCCGGGGACCGCTACGAGCAGTACTTC
CDR3: CASGLPSGDRYEQYF
size: many
D: .
J: TRBJ2-7
V: TRBV12-5

DNA: TGCAGCGTTCAACGGGACTCCTACCCCTACGAGCAGTACTTC
CDR3: CSVQRDSYPYEQYF
size: many
D: .
J: TRBJ2-7
V: TRBV29-1

DNA: TGTGCCAGCGGCCGGGGGGCTCGCTACGAGCAGTACTTC
CDR3: CASGRGARYEQYF
size: many
D: .
J: TRBJ2-7
V: TRBV6-2/TRBV6-3

DNA: TGTGCCAGTCAACCAACAGGGGGCGCCTACGAGCAGTACTTC
CDR3: CASQPTGGAYEQYF
size: many
D: TRBD1
J: TRBJ2-7
V: TRBV19

DNA: TGTGCCAGCAGCCCGCGGACAGGAAGGGGCTATGGCTACACCTTC
CDR3: CASSPRTGRGYGYTF
size: many
D: TRBD1
J: TRBJ1-2
V: TRBV12-3/TRBV12-4

DNA: TGTGCCAGCAGCCCCATTCTCGGGGAGGGGAACTATGGCTACACCTTC
CDR3: CASSPILGEGNYGYTF
size: many
D: .
J: TRBJ1-2
V: TRBV11-2

DNA: TGTGCCAGCAGTCCGGACAGGGGCATTTACGAGCAGTACTTC
CDR3: CASSPDRGIYEQYF
size: .
D: TRBD1
J: TRBJ2-7
V: TRBV27

DNA: TGTGCCAGCACCCTAGGGACCCCCGGCGGGGAGCTGTTTTTT
CDR3: CASTLGTPGGELFF
size: many
D: .
J: TRBJ2-2
V: TRBV27

DNA: TGTGCCAGCAGTTACGAACGGCGGGGCATTCAGTACTTC
CDR3: CASSYERRGIQYF
size: many
D: .
J: TRBJ2-4
V: TRBV6-2/TRBV6-3

DNA: TGCAGCTATGCTGCAGGGGGCGGGGAGCCCCAGCATTTT
CDR3: CSYAAGGGEPQHF
size: .
D: TRBD1
J: TRBJ1-5
V: TRBV29-1

DNA: TGTGCCAGCACCTCCGGCAGTGGGGAAGAGACCCAGTACTTC
CDR3: CASTSGSGEETQYF
size: many
D: .
J: TRBJ2-5
V: TRBV12-3/TRBV12-4

DNA: TGTGCCAGCAGTTTAACGGACAATCAGCCCCAGCATTTT
CDR3: CASSLTDNQPQHF
size: many
D: .
J: TRBJ1-5
V: TRBV12-3/TRBV12-4

DNA: TGTGCCAGCAGTCCCCTCGGGTCCAACACTGAAGCTTTCTTT
CDR3: CASSPLGSNTEAFF
size: many
D: .
J: TRBJ1-1
V: TRBV6-1

DNA: TGCGCCAGCGCCGGTACAGCGGGACCCTACGAGCAGTACTTC
CDR3: CASAGTAGPYEQYF
size: many
D: TRBD2
J: TRBJ2-7
V: TRBV5-1

DNA: TGCAGTGCTAGTACCCCGGGGCCCTCGGCTGGGGGCAATCAGCCCCAGCATTTT
CDR3: CSASTPGPSAGGNQPQHF
size: few
D: .
J: TRBJ1-5
V: TRBV20-1

DNA: TGCAGTGCTAGGGCTAGCAGAACCTACGAGCAGTACTTC
CDR3: CSARASRTYEQYF
size: .
D: .
J: TRBJ2-7
V: TRBV20-1

DNA: TGTGCCAGCACCCCGGGACTAACCCAAGAGACCCAGTACTTC
CDR3: CASTPGLTQETQYF
size: many
D: TRBD2
J: TRBJ2-5
V: TRBV12-3/TRBV12-4

DNA: TGTGCCAGCAGTTACTCGAGGGGCAGCCACTACGAGCAGTACTTC
CDR3: CASSYSRGSHYEQYF
size: .
D: .
J: TRBJ2-7
V: TRBV6-5

DNA: TGTGCCAGCAGACGACTAGCGGGAGGGATCGGCACCGGGGAGCTGTTTTTT
CDR3: CASRRLAGGIGTGELFF
size: many
D: TRBD2
J: TRBJ2-2
V: TRBV6-4

DNA: TGTGCCAGCAGCCAAGTACTAGCGGAAGAGACCCAGTACTTC
CDR3: CASSQVLAEETQYF
size: many
D: TRBD2
J: TRBJ2-5
V: TRBV14

DNA: TGCGCCAGCGGGGAGGGGACAGGCAACACTGAAGCTTTCTTT
CDR3: CASGEGTGNTEAFF
size: many
D: TRBD1
J: TRBJ1-1
V: TRBV5-1

DNA: TGTGCCAGTAAGGAGCCCTTAGGGCGGGAGGGCCGGACCGGGGAGCTGTTTTTT
CDR3: CASKEPLGREGRTGELFF
size: .
D: TRBD2
J: TRBJ2-2
V: TRBV19

DNA: TGTGCCAGTAGTATAACAGCGGGAGGTGGAGAGCAGTACTTC
CDR3: CASSITAGGGEQYF
size: many
D: TRBD2
J: TRBJ2-7
V: TRBV19

DNA: TGTGCCAGCAGTGCCAGGGGGAGCTCCTACGAGCAGTACTTC
CDR3: CASSARGSSYEQYF
size: many
D: TRBD1
J: TRBJ2-7
V: TRBV12-3/TRBV12-4

DNA: TGTGCCAGCAGCTCTTCGGACGGGGGTTACGAGCAGTACTTC
CDR3: CASSSSDGGYEQYF
size: .
D: .
J: TRBJ2-7
V: TRBV7-6

DNA: TGCGCCAGCAGCCCCTACCTAGCGGGAGTCCCCGGGGAGCTGTTTTTT
CDR3: CASSPYLAGVPGELFF
size: many
D: TRBD2
J: TRBJ2-2
V: TRBV5-1

DNA: TGTGCCAGCAGCGTCCAGGGAGCAGAGACCCAGTACTTC
CDR3: CASSVQGAETQYF
size: many
D: .
J: TRBJ2-5
V: TRBV5-6

DNA: TGCAGTGCTAGAGATATGCAAGAGACCCAGTACTTC
CDR3: CSARDMQETQYF
size: many
D: .
J: TRBJ2-5
V: TRBV20-1

DNA: TGCGCCAGCAGCTTGGGGGCTCAGAGAGAGACCCAGTACTTC
CDR3: CASSLGAQRETQYF
size: .
D: .
J: TRBJ2-5
V: TRBV5-1

DNA: TGTGCCAGCACAGTTAGGGGACAATTCCAAGAGACCCAGTACTTC
CDR3: CASTVRGQFQETQYF
size: .
D: .
J: TRBJ2-5
V: TRBV6-2/TRBV6-3

DNA: TGTGCCAGCAGTTATTTCCCAACGAACACCGGGGAGCTGTTTTTT
CDR3: CASSYFPTNTGELFF
size: many
D: .
J: TRBJ2-2
V: TRBV6-2/TRBV6-3

DNA: TGTGCCAGTAAAAGGGGCGCGAACACTGAAGCTTTCTTT
CDR3: CASKRGANTEAFF
size: many
D: .
J: TRBJ1-1
V: TRBV19

DNA: TGTGCCAGCAGCTTAGCGGCGGACCCCTCCGCCTACGAGCAGTACTTC
CDR3: CASSLAADPSAYEQYF
size: many
D: .
J: TRBJ2-7
V: TRBV7-2

DNA: TGTGCCACCAGTGATTTAGCGGGAGCGAAGGAGACCCAGTACTTC
CDR3: CATSDLAGAKETQYF
size: many
D: TRBD2
J: TRBJ2-5
V: TRBV24-1

DNA: TGTGCCAGTACACCCCGACCCCAAGAGACCCAGTACTTC
CDR3: CASTPRPQETQYF
size: .
D: .
J: TRBJ2-5
V: TRBV18

DNA: TGCGCCAGCAGCGTGATGGGGGGGGTTGACGAGCAGTACTTC
CDR3: CASSVMGGVDEQYF
size: many
D: TRBD2
J: TRBJ2-7
V: TRBV5-1

DNA: TGTGCCAGCAGCCTGGGACAGGGATGGAGCGGGGAGCTGTTTTTT
CDR3: CASSLGQGWSGELFF
size: many
D: TRBD1
J: TRBJ2-2
V: TRBV11-3

DNA: TGTGCCAGCAGCTTGGGACCGAAAATGAACACTGAAGCTTTCTTT
CDR3: CASSLGPKMNTEAFF
size: .
D: .
J: TRBJ1-1
V: TRBV5-6

DNA: TGTGCCAGCAGTTTGTACTACCTCGAACCCTACGAGCAGTACTTC
CDR3: CASSLYYLEPYEQYF
size: many
D: .
J: TRBJ2-7
V: TRBV6-5

DNA: TGTGCCAGCAGTTACTCGATTGGGGCCTCAAATAAAGCGACTGAAGCTTTCTTT
CDR3: CASSYSIGASNKATEAFF
size: few
D: .
J: TRBJ1-1
V: TRBV6-2/TRBV6-3

DNA: TGTGCCAGCAGCTCCCCGGGACAACCTGGAAACACCACATATTTT
CDR3: CASSSPGQPGNTTYF
size: few
D: .
J: TRBJ1-3
V: TRBV11-2

DNA: TGTGCCAGCAGTGTGTGGGACCGGGAGACCCAGTACTTC
CDR3: CASSVWDRETQYF
size: many
D: .
J: TRBJ2-5
V: TRBV2

DNA: TGTGCCAGCAGCGTCCTCTGGACAGGGAACAATGAGCAGTTCTTC
CDR3: CASSVLWTGNNEQFF
size: few
D: TRBD1
J: TRBJ2-1
V: TRBV9

DNA: TGTGCCAGCAGTAAAACGGCGGGGAATGGCTACACCTTC
CDR3: CASSKTAGNGYTF
size: many
D: .
J: TRBJ1-2
V: TRBV6-1

DNA: TGTGCCAGCAGCGTACCTAGCGGGACCTCCACCGGGGAGCTGTTTTTT
CDR3: CASSVPSGTSTGELFF
size: many
D: TRBD2
J: TRBJ2-2
V: TRBV11-2

DNA: TGCAGTGCCCTTAGCGGAGGGAACACCGGGGAGCTGTTTTTT
CDR3: CSALSGGNTGELFF
size: many
D: .
J: TRBJ2-2
V: TRBV20-1

DNA: TGTGCCAGCAGCGCCCTTTCGAACGAGCAGTACTTC
CDR3: CASSALSNEQYF
size: many
D: .
J: TRBJ2-7
V: TRBV28

DNA: TGCAGCGTTGAAAGCCCGGGGACTGGGGCCAACGTCCTGACTTTC
CDR3: CSVESPGTGANVLTF
size: few
D: .
J: TRBJ2-6
V: TRBV29-1

DNA: TGTGCCAGCAAAGACAGGGTGAATCAGCCCCAGCATTTT
CDR3: CASKDRVNQPQHF
size: few
D: TRBD1
J: TRBJ1-5
V: TRBV6-1